This T cell receptor beta chain came from a study of CD8 T cells in Susac syndrome. The CDR3 runs to 14 residues. Germline V lookup: CDR1 SGHRS, CDR2 YFSETQ. V gave up 1 base and J gave up 5 bases, with 10 bases separating them. In this sample, this clonotype turned up once. TCR beta sequencing was performed on blood CD8+ and CD4+ T cells. The patients who served as multiple sclerosis controls were treatment-naive and had stable or active relapsing-remitting disease that fulfilled the revised McDonald criteria. RNA amounts of 0.5 to 1 ug underwent reverse transcription with random hexamers. The authors amplified TCR beta CDR3 across 54 Vbeta and 13 Jbeta using immunoSEQ multiplex PCR. MiXCR, applied by TCRdb to the immunoSEQ multiplex PCR reads, yields one record per CDR3 protein. The repertoire holds about 200,000 distinct CDR3 sequences, with approximately 94% as singletons.

Specimen: CD4+ T cells from PBMCs. This chain connects TRBV5-1 to TRBJ1-5; the D gene is possibly TRBD1 (6 bases). This receptor was taken from a human donor with multiple sclerosis. The CDR3 is CASSLLAGDQPQHF. The CDR3 DNA follows: TGCGCCAGCAGCTTGTTGGCAGGGGATCAGCCCCAGCATTTT.